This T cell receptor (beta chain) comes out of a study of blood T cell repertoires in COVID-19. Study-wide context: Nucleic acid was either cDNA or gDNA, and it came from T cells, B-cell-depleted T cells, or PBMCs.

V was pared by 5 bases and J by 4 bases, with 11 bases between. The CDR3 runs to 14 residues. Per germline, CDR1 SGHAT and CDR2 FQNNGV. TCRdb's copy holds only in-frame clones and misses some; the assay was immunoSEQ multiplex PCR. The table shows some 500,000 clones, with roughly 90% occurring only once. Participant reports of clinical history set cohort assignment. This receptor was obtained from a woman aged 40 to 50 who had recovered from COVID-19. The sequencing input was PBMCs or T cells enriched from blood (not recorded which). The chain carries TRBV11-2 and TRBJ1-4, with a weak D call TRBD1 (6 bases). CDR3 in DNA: TGTGCCAGCAGCCAACAGGGCAATAATGAAAAACTGTTTTTT. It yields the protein CASSQQGNNEKLFF.